A single sample is the source of the 3 T cell receptor beta chains below, sequenced in a study of blood T cell repertoires in COVID-19. TCRdb's copy holds only in-frame clones and misses some; the assay was immunoSEQ multiplex PCR. The sample carries 200,000 or so clones, around 84% recorded once. The sequenced material came from peripheral blood. Receptor source: a woman aged 55 to 70 who had recovered from COVID-19.

This chain uses TRBV3-1 (or the pseudogene TRBV3-2) with TRBJ2-5; 11 nucleotides line up with TRBD2. The CDR3 totals 14 residues. Germline CDR1 and CDR2: LGHDT and YNNKEL (reference sequence). V lost 6 bases and J lost 3; bases outside the gene matches: 3. CDR3 in DNA: TGTGCCAGCAGAGAGACTAGCGGGGAAGAGACCCAGTACTTC. This translates into CASRETSGEETQYF.

The CDR3 region is CASTRGQGYSGNTIYF. CDR3 in DNA: TGTGCCAGTACCCGTGGACAGGGTTACTCTGGAAACACCATATATTTT. The V call is TRBV19, the J call TRBJ1-3; 8 bases are shared with TRBD1. CDR1 is LNHDA, CDR2 SQIVND, per germline (reference sequence). The CDR3 consists of 16 residues. The J segment lost 0 bases and the V segment lost 7 bases, leaving 8 bases of the junction unmatched.

CDR3 in amino acids: CASSPSGGVSETQYF. The CDR3 DNA follows: TGTGCCAGCAGCCCCAGCGGGGGAGTTAGCGAGACCCAGTACTTC. The rearrangement links TRBV13 to TRBJ2-5; 8 bases agree with TRBD2. Germline CDR1 and CDR2: PRHDT and FYEKMQ (reference sequence). The CDR3 covers 15 residues. The V and J ends lost 5 bases and 5 bases, in that order; junction bases with no gene match: 10.